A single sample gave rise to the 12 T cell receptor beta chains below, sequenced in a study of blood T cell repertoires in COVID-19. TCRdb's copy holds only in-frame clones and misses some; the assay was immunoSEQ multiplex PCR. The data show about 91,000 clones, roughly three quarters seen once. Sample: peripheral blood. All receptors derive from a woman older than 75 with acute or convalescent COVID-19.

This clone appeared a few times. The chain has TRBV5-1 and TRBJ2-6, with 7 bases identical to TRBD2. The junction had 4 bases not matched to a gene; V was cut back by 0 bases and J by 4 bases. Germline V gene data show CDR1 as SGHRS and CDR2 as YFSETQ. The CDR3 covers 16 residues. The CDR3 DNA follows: TGCGCCAGCAGCTTGGTAGGGACTACGGGGGCCAACGTCCTGACTTTC. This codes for CASSLVGTTGANVLTF.

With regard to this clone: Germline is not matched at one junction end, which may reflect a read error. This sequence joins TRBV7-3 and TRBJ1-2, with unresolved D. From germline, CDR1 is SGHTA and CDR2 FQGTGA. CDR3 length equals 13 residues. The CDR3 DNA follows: TGTGCCACCAGCCCTGGCGGGTCGACGGGCTACACCTTC. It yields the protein CATSPGGSTGYTF.

The CDR3: CASSTTGNYGYTF. CDR3 sequence (DNA): TGTGCCAGCAGTACGACAGGCAACTATGGCTACACCTTC. The chain is built from TRBV2 and TRBJ1-2; the D gene is possibly TRBD1 (6 bases). Per the germline V gene, CDR1 is SNHLY and CDR2 is FYNNEI. The V end was cut by 5 bases, the J end by 2 bases, with 9 bases between. This CDR3 contains 13 residues.

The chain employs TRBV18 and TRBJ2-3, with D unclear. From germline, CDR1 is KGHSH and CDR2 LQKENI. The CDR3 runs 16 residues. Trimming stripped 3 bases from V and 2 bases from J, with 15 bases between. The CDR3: CASSPLALPITDTQYF. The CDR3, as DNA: TGTGCCAGCTCACCCTTAGCCCTTCCGATCACAGATACGCAGTATTTT.

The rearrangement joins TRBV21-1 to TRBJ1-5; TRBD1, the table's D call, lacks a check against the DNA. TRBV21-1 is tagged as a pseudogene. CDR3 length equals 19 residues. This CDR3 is CASRSQGQGADRDNQPQHF. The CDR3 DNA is TGTGCCAGCAGATCTCAAGGACAGGGGGCTGATAGGGACAATCAGCCCCAGCATTTT.

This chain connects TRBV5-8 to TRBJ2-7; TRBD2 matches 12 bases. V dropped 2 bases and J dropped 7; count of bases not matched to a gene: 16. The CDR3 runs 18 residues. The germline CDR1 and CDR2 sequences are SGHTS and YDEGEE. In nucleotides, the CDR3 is TGTGCCAGCAGCTTTGAAAGACTAGCGGGAGTCGGCTTGGGGGAGCAGTACTTC. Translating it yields CASSFERLAGVGLGEQYF.

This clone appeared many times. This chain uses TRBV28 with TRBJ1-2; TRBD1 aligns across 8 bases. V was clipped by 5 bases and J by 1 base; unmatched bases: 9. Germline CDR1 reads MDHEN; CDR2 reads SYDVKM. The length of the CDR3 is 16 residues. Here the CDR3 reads CASSGGGTGSNYGYTF. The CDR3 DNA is TGTGCCAGCAGTGGGGGCGGGACAGGTAGTAACTATGGCTACACCTTC.

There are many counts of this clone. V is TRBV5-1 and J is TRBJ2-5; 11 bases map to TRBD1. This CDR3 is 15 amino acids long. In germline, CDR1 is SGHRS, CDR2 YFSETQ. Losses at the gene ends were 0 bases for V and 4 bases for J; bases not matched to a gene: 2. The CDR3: CASSLAGTGGETQYF. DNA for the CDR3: TGCGCCAGCAGCTTGGCCGGGACAGGGGGAGAGACCCAGTACTTC. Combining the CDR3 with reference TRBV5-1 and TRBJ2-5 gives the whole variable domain KAGVTQTPRYLIKTRGQQVTLSCSPISGHRSVSWYQQTPGQGLQFLFEYFSETQRNKGNFPGRFSGRQFSNSRSEMNVSTLELGDSALYLCASSLAGTGGETQYFGPGTRLLVL.

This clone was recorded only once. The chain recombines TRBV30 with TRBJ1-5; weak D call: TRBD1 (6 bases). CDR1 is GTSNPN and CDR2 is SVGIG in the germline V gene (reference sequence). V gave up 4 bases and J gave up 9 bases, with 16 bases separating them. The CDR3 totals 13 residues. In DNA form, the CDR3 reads TGTGCCTGGACCCCAGGGGAGTACGGGCCCCAGCATTTT. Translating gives CAWTPGEYGPQHF.

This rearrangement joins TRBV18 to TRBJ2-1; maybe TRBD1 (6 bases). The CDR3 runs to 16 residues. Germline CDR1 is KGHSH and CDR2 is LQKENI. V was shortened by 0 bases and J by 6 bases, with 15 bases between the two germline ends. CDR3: CASSPPQGTAGNEQFF. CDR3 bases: TGTGCCAGCTCACCACCCCAGGGGACCGCGGGCAATGAGCAGTTCTTC.

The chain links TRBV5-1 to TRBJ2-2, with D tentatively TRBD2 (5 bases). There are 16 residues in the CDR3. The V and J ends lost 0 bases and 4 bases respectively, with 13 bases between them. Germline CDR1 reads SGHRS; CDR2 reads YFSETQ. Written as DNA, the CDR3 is TGCGCCAGCAGCTTGGATGCTCGGGGTAGCACCGGGGAGCTGTTTTTT. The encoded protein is CASSLDARGSTGELFF.

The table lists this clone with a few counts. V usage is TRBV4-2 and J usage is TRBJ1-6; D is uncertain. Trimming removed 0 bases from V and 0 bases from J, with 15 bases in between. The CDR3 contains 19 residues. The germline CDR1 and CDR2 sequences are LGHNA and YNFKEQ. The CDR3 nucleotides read TGTGCCAGCAGCCAAGATAGCCCCGGGTTCAGCTCCTATAATTCACCCCTCCACTTT. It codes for CASSQDSPGFSSYNSPLHF.